This T cell receptor beta chain was documented in a study of T cell responses to AZD1222 COVID-19 vaccine. On the study more broadly: Investigators merged groups given second doses at roughly 4 or roughly 12 weeks. General study points: Spike-specific TCR breadth and depth grew following two AZD1222 doses. Clonal diversity may have been underestimated, and the donors were mostly white British, with more females than males. Only a handful of AZD1222 recipients, roughly 6 in all, had baseline seropositivity.

The CDR3 is made up of 11 amino acids. Here immunoSEQ multiplex PCR was the method, and the copy in TCRdb shows in-frame clones only, minus some. The sample includes around 140,000 clones, 75% to 90% seen only once; the top ten take roughly 1.5%. The count of this clone is one. What it binds is not known. Its ends do not fully match the called genes, so a read error is possible. The sequencing here drew on peripheral blood, taken on day 0 of AZD1222 vaccination. The chain joins TRBV12-3 or TRBV12-4 to TRBJ2-7; TRBD1 is a possible D gene (5 bases). The origin of this receptor is an adult in good health. This chain's CDR3 is CASSFSGKADF. CDR3 nucleotide sequence: TGTGCCAGCAGTTTTTCAGGGAAGGCCGACTTC.